Presented here are 12 T cell receptor beta chains from one specimen sequenced in a study of T cells of healthy individuals. One entry per CDR3 protein, called by TCRdb with MiXCR from the 5' RACE reads. The sample consists of around 80,000 distinct CDR3 sequences, around 5.1% of them appearing once. The receptor set was obtained from a female donor in good health.

This clonotype came up a few times. This chain connects TRBV6-1 to TRBJ2-1, with TRBD2 identical over 13 bases. The CDR3 length is 19 residues. Trimming cost V 7 bases and J 7 bases; bases outside gene matches: 19. CDR1 and CDR2 (germline): MNHNS, SASEGT. CDR3 protein: CASTPEGRLAGGPRNEQFF. As DNA, the CDR3 is TGTGCCAGCACTCCGGAGGGCCGACTAGCGGGAGGCCCTAGGAATGAGCAGTTCTTC.

This clonotype has a count of ten or more. CDR3 sequence: CASKQNRPTINFYEQYF. CDR3 bases: TGTGCCAGCAAACAGAACAGACCCACCATTAACTTCTACGAGCAGTACTTC. The V and J genes are TRBV28 and TRBJ2-7; D is unclear. V was trimmed by 7 bases and J by 3 bases, leaving 25 bases between them. The V gene's germline CDR1 is MDHEN and CDR2 SYDVKM. This CDR3 is built from 17 residues.

This clonotype was recorded many times. The chain joins TRBV20-1 to TRBJ1-2; 9 positions agree with TRBD1. V shed 3 bases and J 6 bases; nucleotides not matched to a gene: 8. CDR3 length: 14 residues. Germline CDR1 is DFQATT and CDR2 is SNEGSKA (reference sequence). This CDR3 is CSASMGDRADGYTF. CDR3 nucleotides: TGCAGTGCTAGTATGGGGGACAGGGCTGATGGCTACACCTTC.

This clonotype was counted at least ten times. The chain combines TRBV28 with TRBJ2-7; 14 bases are shared with TRBD2. The germline V gene encodes CDR1 MDHEN and CDR2 SYDVKM. The CDR3 has 15 residues. Trimming took 5 bases from V and 3 from J; bases not matched to a gene: 3. The CDR3 spells CASSPGTSGSYEQYF. CDR3 nucleotide sequence: TGTGCCAGCAGTCCGGGGACTAGCGGGAGCTACGAGCAGTACTTC.

This clonotype was observed many times. This chain links TRBV7-2 with TRBJ1-6; possibly TRBD1 for D (6 bases). The CDR3 loop spans 15 amino acids. Trimming took 5 bases from V and 6 from J, leaving 14 bases between them. Looked up from germline, CDR1 is SGHTA and CDR2 is FQGNSA. CDR3 residues: CASSPGGRSNSPLHF. The CDR3 DNA is TGTGCCAGCAGCCCGGGGGGCCGGTCTAATTCACCCCTCCACTTT.

This clonotype was seen many times. The junction shows a germline mismatch at one end, possibly a read error. V is TRBV14 and J is TRBJ2-1; D unclear. The CDR3 runs 12 residues. The germline V gene encodes CDR1 SGHDN and CDR2 FVKESK. The CDR3 spells CASSQVHDEQFF. CDR3 nucleotide sequence: TGTGCCAGCAGTCAAGTCCACGATGAGCAGTTCTTC.

This clonotype was found a few times. This rearrangement joins TRBV27 to TRBJ1-6, with TRBD1 as a possible D gene (6 bases). This CDR3 is 16 amino acids long. V was shortened by 3 bases and J by 3 bases, with 12 bases between the two germline ends. CDR1 MNHEY and CDR2 SMNVEV come from the germline V gene (reference sequence). The CDR3 bases are TGTGCCAGCAGTTTTCGGGGGGCTGGCTATAATTCACCCCTCCACTTT. Translation gives CASSFRGAGYNSPLHF.

Comment on this clonotype: Being one base from a much bigger clone, this may be a read error. The rearrangement links TRBV6-2 or TRBV6-3 to TRBJ2-3; 9 positions match TRBD2. The CDR3 runs to 17 residues. The J segment lost 4 bases and the V segment lost 6 bases, leaving 14 bases of the junction unmatched. Germline V lookup: CDR1 MNHEY, CDR2 SVGEGT. CDR3 coding DNA: TGTGCCAGCAGAGGGACTAGCAGGAGAGAAAGGGCAGATACGCAGTATTTT. The encoded protein is CASRGTSRRERADTQYF.

This clonotype was seen many times. The chain has TRBV6-2 or TRBV6-3 and TRBJ2-7; D unresolved. V dropped 4 bases and J dropped 3 bases, with 7 bases sitting between them. The germline V gene encodes CDR1 MNHEY and CDR2 SVGEGT. The CDR3 sequence is 12 residues long. CDR3 loop: CASSSDFYEQYF. CDR3 bases: TGTGCCAGCAGTTCCGACTTCTACGAGCAGTACTTC.

This clonotype was recorded at least ten times. The V and J genes are TRBV29-1 and TRBJ2-2, with D possibly being TRBD1 (5 bases). The CDR3 is 15 residues long. Trimming shortened V by 0 bases and J by 8 bases, and 16 bases separated the two germline ends. Germline V gives CDR1 SQVTM, CDR2 ANQGSEA. The CDR3 is CSVEDHRQNTGELFF. The DNA of the CDR3 is TGCAGCGTTGAAGATCACCGACAGAATACAGGGGAGCTGTTTTTT.

This clonotype was seen more than once but under ten times. The V call is TRBV6-2 or TRBV6-3, the J call TRBJ1-4; D is unresolved. The CDR3 runs to 14 residues. Germline assignment: CDR1 MNHEY and CDR2 SVGEGT. Trimming left V 5 bases short and J 7 bases short, with 14 bases between. For the CDR3, the DNA is TGTGCCAGCAGTGCCGTTCGGGCCGGTGAAAAACTGTTTTTT. Translation gives CASSAVRAGEKLFF.

This clonotype was counted a few times. V usage is TRBV7-9 and J usage is TRBJ1-3; 7 positions agree with TRBD1. The CDR3 runs 16 residues. Per germline, CDR1 SEHNR and CDR2 FQNEAQ (reference sequence). Losses at the gene ends were 2 bases for V and 0 bases for J; bases not matched to a gene: 4. CDR3 nucleotides: TGTGCCAGCAGCTTAAGGGGGCAATCCTCTGGAAACACCATATATTTT. Its translation is CASSLRGQSSGNTIYF.